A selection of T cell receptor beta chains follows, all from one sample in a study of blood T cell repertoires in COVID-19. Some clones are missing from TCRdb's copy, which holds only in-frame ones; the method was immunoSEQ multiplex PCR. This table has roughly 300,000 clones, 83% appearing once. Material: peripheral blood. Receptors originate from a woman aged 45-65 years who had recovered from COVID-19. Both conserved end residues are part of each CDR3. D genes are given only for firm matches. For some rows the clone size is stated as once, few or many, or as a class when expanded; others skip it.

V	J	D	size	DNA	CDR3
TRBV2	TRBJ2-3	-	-	TGTGCCAGCTCAACTCCGACGCAGGATACAGATACGCAGTATTTT	CASSTPTQDTDTQYF
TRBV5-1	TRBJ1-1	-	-	TGCGCCAGCAGCTTAAGATCAGGGTACCTGAACACTGAAGCTTTCTTT	CASSLRSGYLNTEAFF
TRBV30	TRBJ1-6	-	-	TGTGCCTGGAGTGTACAGTCAGGTACCTCCTATAATTCACCCCTCCACTTT	CAWSVQSGTSYNSPLHF
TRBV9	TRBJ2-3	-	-	TGTGCCAGCAGCGTAGCGGGAAACACAGATACGCAGTATTTT	CASSVAGNTDTQYF
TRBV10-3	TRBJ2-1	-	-	TGTGCCATCGGTAGTGGGAGGAGGAATGAGCAGTTCTTC	CAIGSGRRNEQFF
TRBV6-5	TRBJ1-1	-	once	TGTGCCAGCAGTTACTCCGGCAGGAATGAAGCTTTCTTT	CASSYSGRNEAFF
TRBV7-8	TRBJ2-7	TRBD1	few	TGTGCCAGCAGCTTAATGGGACAGGGGTCCTACGAGCAGTACTTC	CASSLMGQGSYEQYF
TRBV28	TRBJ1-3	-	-	TGTGCCAGCAGTTTACCGCCCGGGACTGGAAACACCATATATTTT	CASSLPPGTGNTIYF
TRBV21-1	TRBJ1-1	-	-	TGTGCCAGCAGCAAATTCCAACTAGGGAGGGCCCACACTGAAGCTTTCTTT	CASSKFQLGRAHTEAFF
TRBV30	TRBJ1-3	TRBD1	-	TGTGCCTGGAGGGCAGGACAGGGCTTGTCTGGAAACACCATATATTTT	CAWRAGQGLSGNTIYF
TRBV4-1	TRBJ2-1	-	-	TGCGCCAGCAGCCAAGAAGGGCTGATAGGGAGGGAGCAGTTCTTC	CASSQEGLIGREQFF
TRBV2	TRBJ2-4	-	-	TGTGCCAGCAACCCGACAGAGACAAAAAACATTCAGTACTTC	CASNPTETKNIQYF
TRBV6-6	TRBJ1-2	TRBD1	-	TGTGCCAGCAGCGAGACGGGACAGGGGGTCGGCTATGGCTACACCTTC	CASSETGQGVGYGYTF
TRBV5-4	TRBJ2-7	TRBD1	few	TGTGCCAGCAGCTTGACAGGGGATACCTACGAGCAGTACTTC	CASSLTGDTYEQYF